This T cell receptor (beta chain) was identified in a study of human T cells and chemical hapten exposure. TCRdb reanalysed the RACE reads using MiXCR and keeps one entry per CDR3 protein. The sample yields more than 250,000 distinct CDR3 sequences, about 7.7% seen once. This clonotype has just a few counts. Noted time point: pre-sensitization, week 0. Treatment denoted: therapeutic diphenylcyclopropenone sensitization with weekly scalp DPC. The CDR3 is 15 residues long. Trimming shortened V by 5 bases and J by 1 base, and 11 bases separated the two germline ends. The clonotype originates from a young man with alopecia areata. Some clones in this sample may be carry-over from other donors' samples. This specimen consisted of whole blood, obtained in connection with sensitization to the hapten diphenylcyclopropenone (DPC). The chain recombines TRBV12-3 or TRBV12-4 with TRBJ2-2; no clear D. The DNA for the CDR3 is TGTGCCAGCAGTCCGGACCGATTGAACACCGGGGAGCTGTTTTTT. It encodes CASSPDRLNTGELFF.